The rows below give T cell receptor beta chains drawn from one sample of a study of T cell changes during pregnancy in multiple sclerosis. Only in-frame clones appear in the TCRdb table, and some are missing; sequencing was by immunoSEQ multiplex PCR. The sample shows roughly 60,000 clones, around 90% of them seen only once. The specimen comprised peripheral blood, sampled in the second trimester of pregnancy. These TCRs come from a female donor in good health, enrolled as a control in a pregnancy study. Each CDR3 is given with its conserved first and last residue. The order of the fields is CDR3 protein, V gene, clone size. For some rows the clone size is stated as once, few or many, or as a class when expanded; others skip it.

CDR3aa: CAVGQGLSGELFF; v_gene: TRBV6-5; abundance: -
CDR3aa: CASSLDRYNEQFF; v_gene: TRBV6-5; abundance: -
CDR3aa: CASSGVIRSGANVLTF; v_gene: TRBV6-6; abundance: -
CDR3aa: CASRLTVTNTEAFF; v_gene: TRBV6-5; abundance: -
CDR3aa: CASSKTGVGGYTF; v_gene: TRBV18; abundance: -
CDR3aa: CASSLEANSPLHF; v_gene: TRBV5-1; abundance: -
CDR3aa: CASTERQGAKGYTF; v_gene: TRBV19; abundance: -
CDR3aa: CAWFRLTGAFF; v_gene: TRBV30; abundance: -
CDR3aa: CASSLTQGLVAFF; v_gene: TRBV5-6; abundance: -
CDR3aa: CASRPRDRSFFLGADVGYTF; v_gene: TRBV2; abundance: once
CDR3aa: CASSLFSGGYEQYF; v_gene: TRBV27; abundance: -
CDR3aa: CASSQRTGNTEAFF; v_gene: TRBV18; abundance: -
CDR3aa: CASSVVGSNYGYTF; v_gene: TRBV7-8; abundance: -
CDR3aa: CASSLGQGRPNYGYTF; v_gene: TRBV5-5; abundance: -
CDR3aa: CASSGQGVGTQYF; v_gene: TRBV28; abundance: -
CDR3aa: CASSQKRDEQFF; v_gene: TRBV14; abundance: -
CDR3aa: CASSSQRSSYEQYF; v_gene: TRBV7-8; abundance: -
CDR3aa: CASSEVQASYGYTF; v_gene: TRBV4-2; abundance: few
CDR3aa: CASSVEAYSSYEQYF; v_gene: TRBV9; abundance: -
CDR3aa: CASRERISTDTQYF; v_gene: TRBV5-1; abundance: -
CDR3aa: CASTGSMFSVELILSYNEQFF; v_gene: TRBV2; abundance: few
CDR3aa: CSGREDMNTEAFF; v_gene: TRBV29-1; abundance: few
CDR3aa: CASSLYREASWF; v_gene: TRBV6-1; abundance: -
CDR3aa: CASSPGVAGGNTDTQYF; v_gene: TRBV7-6; abundance: -
CDR3aa: CASSNGLPPDTQYF; v_gene: TRBV27; abundance: -
CDR3aa: CASSEGTGATNEKLFF; v_gene: TRBV5-6; abundance: -
CDR3aa: CASSQDMVGSPAYF; v_gene: TRBV4-1; abundance: -
CDR3aa: CASSFQGGFNQPQHF; v_gene: TRBV27; abundance: -
CDR3aa: CASSPLGRSYNSPLHF; v_gene: TRBV4-1; abundance: -
CDR3aa: CASSNGVPGENTEAFF; v_gene: TRBV21-1; abundance: -
CDR3aa: CASSLDRSNQPQHF; v_gene: TRBV2; abundance: -
CDR3aa: CASSSGNTEAFF; v_gene: TRBV19; abundance: -
CDR3aa: CASSMGTADMNTEAFF; v_gene: TRBV19; abundance: -
CDR3aa: CASSPLGDIYEQYF; v_gene: TRBV5-5; abundance: -
CDR3aa: CASSTGQGVYNEQFF; v_gene: TRBV19; abundance: -
CDR3aa: CASSVDRNTEAFF; v_gene: TRBV9; abundance: -
CDR3aa: CASSEQASFYGYTF; v_gene: TRBV9; abundance: -
CDR3aa: CASSSSWGDETQYF; v_gene: TRBV7-8; abundance: -
CDR3aa: CASSFSGTGLGGYTF; v_gene: TRBV27; abundance: -
CDR3aa: CASSEGTGFEKLFF; v_gene: TRBV25-1; abundance: -
CDR3aa: CASSLLGQGNEQYF; v_gene: TRBV5-5; abundance: -
CDR3aa: CASSRDSGSHRQPQHF; v_gene: TRBV7-9; abundance: -
CDR3aa: CASRYRGPDTEAFF; v_gene: TRBV6-1; abundance: -
CDR3aa: CASGRGQNTEAFF; v_gene: TRBV7-9; abundance: -
CDR3aa: CASSSRGSGSGSYNEQFF; v_gene: TRBV5-4; abundance: -
CDR3aa: CASKPGQGHDYGYTF; v_gene: TRBV21-1; abundance: -
CDR3aa: CASSEGGAGELFF; v_gene: TRBV6-4; abundance: -
CDR3aa: CASQGQGVDYEQYF; v_gene: TRBV19; abundance: -